Listed below are T cell receptor beta chains from one sample, sequenced in a study of T cell responses to AZD1222 COVID-19 vaccine. The data were produced by immunoSEQ multiplex PCR, yet TCRdb's version contains in-frame clones alone and is incomplete. The table has around 130,000 clones, 80% to 90% seen once; the top ten hold less than 10%. Sequencing was performed on peripheral blood, taken on day 0 of AZD1222 vaccination. Receptors originate from an adult in good health. The CDR3 runs from the conserved cysteine through the conserved F or W. The D gene is left open where the match is weak. Only some rows state a clone size, as once, few, many or a class for expanded clones.

v_gene: TRBV4-3; d_gene: -; j_gene: TRBJ1-1; abundance: few; CDR3nt: TGCGCCAGCAGCCGGGGACGGTTGAACACTGAAGCTTTCTTT; CDR3aa: CASSRGRLNTEAFF
v_gene: TRBV7-2; d_gene: TRBD2; j_gene: TRBJ2-7; abundance: -; CDR3nt: TGTGCCAGCAGCTTCGGCTACAGGGGGACTAGCGAGTCCTACGAGCAGTACTTC; CDR3aa: CASSFGYRGTSESYEQYF
v_gene: TRBV14; d_gene: TRBD1; j_gene: TRBJ2-3; abundance: -; CDR3nt: TGTGCCAGCAGCCAGGGACAGGATACAGATACGCAGTATTTT; CDR3aa: CASSQGQDTDTQYF
v_gene: TRBV14; d_gene: -; j_gene: TRBJ1-1; abundance: -; CDR3nt: TGTGCCAGCAGCCAAGAGGTGAACACTGAAGCTTTCTTT; CDR3aa: CASSQEVNTEAFF
v_gene: TRBV5-1; d_gene: TRBD1; j_gene: TRBJ2-1; abundance: -; CDR3nt: TGCGCCAGCAGCCCGGCGACAGGGACGATTACCTACAATGAGCAGTTCTTC; CDR3aa: CASSPATGTITYNEQFF
v_gene: TRBV12-3/TRBV12-4; d_gene: -; j_gene: TRBJ1-2; abundance: -; CDR3nt: TGTGCCAGCAGTTTATTAATATACTATGGCTACACCTTC; CDR3aa: CASSLLIYYGYTF
v_gene: TRBV7-2; d_gene: -; j_gene: TRBJ2-5; abundance: -; CDR3nt: TGTGCCAGCAGCTTTGCAGCGACGGAGACCCAGTACTTC; CDR3aa: CASSFAATETQYF
v_gene: TRBV6-5; d_gene: TRBD1; j_gene: TRBJ1-1; abundance: -; CDR3nt: TGTGCCAGCAGTATTGGCCCGACAGGGACTGAAGCTTTCTTT; CDR3aa: CASSIGPTGTEAFF
v_gene: TRBV19; d_gene: -; j_gene: TRBJ2-2; abundance: -; CDR3nt: TGTGCCAGTAGTATTGCATCCGTCTTAAAGGACACCTTCGCGATACCGAACACCGGGGAGCTGTTTTTT; CDR3aa: CASSIASVLKDTFAIPNTGELFF
v_gene: TRBV5-6; d_gene: TRBD1; j_gene: TRBJ1-1; abundance: -; CDR3nt: TGTGCCAGCAGCCCCGGGGACAGGATGAACACTGAAGCTTTCTTT; CDR3aa: CASSPGDRMNTEAFF
v_gene: TRBV7-8; d_gene: TRBD2; j_gene: TRBJ2-3; abundance: once; CDR3nt: TGTGCCAGCAGCTTCAGCGGGAGACCAGATACGCAGTATTTT; CDR3aa: CASSFSGRPDTQYF
v_gene: TRBV24-1; d_gene: -; j_gene: TRBJ2-7; abundance: -; CDR3nt: TGTGCCACCAGTGATTCCGAAACACTCTACGAGCAGTACTTC; CDR3aa: CATSDSETLYEQYF